This entry concerns a single TCR beta chain. Clones were sequenced by immunoSEQ multiplex PCR, and TCRdb holds only the in-frame ones, with some missing. The sample holds about 80,000 clones, 60% to 80% seen once. The sample comes from a study of blood T cell repertoires in COVID-19. Study summary: Samples taken during acute and convalescent COVID-19 were collected in the United States, Italy and Spain.

Germline lookup yields CDR1 SGHTA and CDR2 FQGNSA. The CDR3 runs to 14 residues. Trimming cost V 5 bases and J 2 bases, with 12 bases left between them. This TCR came from a man between 70 and 80 years old with active or convalescent COVID-19. The sequenced sample consisted of peripheral blood. V usage is TRBV7-2 and J usage is TRBJ2-5, with D possibly matching TRBD1 (6 bases). The CDR3 sequence is CASSPRGHQETQYF. CDR3 DNA sequence: TGTGCCAGCAGCCCACGGGGACATCAAGAGACCCAGTACTTC.